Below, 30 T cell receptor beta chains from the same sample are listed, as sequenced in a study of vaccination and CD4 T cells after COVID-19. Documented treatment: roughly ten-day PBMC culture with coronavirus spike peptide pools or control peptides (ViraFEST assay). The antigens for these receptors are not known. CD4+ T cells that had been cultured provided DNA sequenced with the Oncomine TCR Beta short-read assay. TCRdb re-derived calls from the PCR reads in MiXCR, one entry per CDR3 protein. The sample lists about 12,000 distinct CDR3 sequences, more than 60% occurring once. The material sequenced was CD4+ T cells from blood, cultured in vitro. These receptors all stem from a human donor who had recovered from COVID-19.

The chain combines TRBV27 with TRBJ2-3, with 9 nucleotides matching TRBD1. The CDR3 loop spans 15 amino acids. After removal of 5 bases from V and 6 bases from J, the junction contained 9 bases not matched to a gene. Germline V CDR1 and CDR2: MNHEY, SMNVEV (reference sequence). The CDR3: CASSPDRGSWDTQYF. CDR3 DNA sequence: TGTGCCAGCAGTCCCGACAGGGGGTCTTGGGATACGCAGTATTTT.

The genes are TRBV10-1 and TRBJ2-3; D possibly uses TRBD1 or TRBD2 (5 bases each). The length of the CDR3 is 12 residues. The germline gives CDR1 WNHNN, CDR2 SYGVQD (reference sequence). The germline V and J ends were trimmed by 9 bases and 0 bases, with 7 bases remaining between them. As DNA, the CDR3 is TGCGCCAGGGGGGACAGCACAGATACGCAGTATTTT. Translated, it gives CARGDSTDTQYF.

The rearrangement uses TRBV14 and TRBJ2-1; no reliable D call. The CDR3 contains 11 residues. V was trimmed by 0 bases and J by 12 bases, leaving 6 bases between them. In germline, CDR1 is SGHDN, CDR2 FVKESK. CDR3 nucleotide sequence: TGTGCCAGCAGCCAAGAAGGCCGGCAGTTCTTC. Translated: CASSQEGRQFF. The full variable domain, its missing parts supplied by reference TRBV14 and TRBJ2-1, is EAGVTQFPSHSVIEKGQTVTLRCDPISGHDNLYWYRRVMGKEIKFLLHFVKESKQDESGMPNNRFLAERTGGTYSTLKVQPAELEDSGVYFCASSQEGRQFFGPGTRLTVL.

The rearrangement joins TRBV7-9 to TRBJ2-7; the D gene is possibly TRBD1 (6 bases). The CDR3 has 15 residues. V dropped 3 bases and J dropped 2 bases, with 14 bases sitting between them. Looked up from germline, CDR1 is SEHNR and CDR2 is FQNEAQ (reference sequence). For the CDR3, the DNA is TGTGCCAGCAGCTTGCCAACAGGGACCACCTACGAGCAGTACTTC. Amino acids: CASSLPTGTTYEQYF. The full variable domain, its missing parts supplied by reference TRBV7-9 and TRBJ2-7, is DTGVSQNPRHKITKRGQNVTFRCDPISEHNRLYWYRQTLGQGPEFLTYFQNEAQLEKSRLLSDRFSAERPKGSFSTLEIQRTEQGDSAMYLCASSLPTGTTYEQYFGPGTRLTVT.

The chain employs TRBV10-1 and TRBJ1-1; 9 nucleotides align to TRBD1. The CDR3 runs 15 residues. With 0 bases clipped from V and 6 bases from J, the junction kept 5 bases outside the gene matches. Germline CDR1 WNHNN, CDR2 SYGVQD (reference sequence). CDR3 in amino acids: CASSESRTGVSEAFF. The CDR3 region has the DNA TGCGCCAGCAGTGAGTCGAGGACAGGGGTTTCTGAAGCTTTCTTT.

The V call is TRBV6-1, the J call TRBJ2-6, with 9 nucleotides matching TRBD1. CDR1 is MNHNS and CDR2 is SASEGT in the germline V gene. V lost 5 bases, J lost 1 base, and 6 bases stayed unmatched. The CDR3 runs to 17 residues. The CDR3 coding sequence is TGTGCCAGCAGTCCCGGGACAGGGATATCTGGGGCCAACGTCCTGACTTTC. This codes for CASSPGTGISGANVLTF.

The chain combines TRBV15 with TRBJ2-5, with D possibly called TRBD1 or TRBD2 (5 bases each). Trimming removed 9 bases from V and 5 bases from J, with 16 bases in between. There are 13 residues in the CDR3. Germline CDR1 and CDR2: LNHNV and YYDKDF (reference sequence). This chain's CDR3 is CATTQPGTETQYF. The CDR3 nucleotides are TGTGCCACGACACAGCCAGGGACGGAGACCCAGTACTTC.

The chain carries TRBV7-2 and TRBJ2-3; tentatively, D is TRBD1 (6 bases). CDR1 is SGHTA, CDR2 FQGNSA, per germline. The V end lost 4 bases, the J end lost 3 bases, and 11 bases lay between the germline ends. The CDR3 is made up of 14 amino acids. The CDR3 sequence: CASSYKTGTDTQYF. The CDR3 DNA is TGTGCCAGCAGCTACAAGACAGGAACAGATACGCAGTATTTT.

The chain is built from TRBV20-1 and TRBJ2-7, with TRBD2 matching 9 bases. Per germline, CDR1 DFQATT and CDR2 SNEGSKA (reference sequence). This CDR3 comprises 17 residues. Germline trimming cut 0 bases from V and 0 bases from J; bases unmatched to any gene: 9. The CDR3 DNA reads TGCAGTGCTAGAGATCCCGCTAGCGGGATACTCTCCTACGAGCAGTACTTC. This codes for CSARDPASGILSYEQYF.

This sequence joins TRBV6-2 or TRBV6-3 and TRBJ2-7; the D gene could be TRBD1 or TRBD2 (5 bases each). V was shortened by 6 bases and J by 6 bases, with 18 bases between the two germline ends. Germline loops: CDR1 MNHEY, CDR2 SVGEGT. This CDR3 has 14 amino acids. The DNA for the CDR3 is TGTGCCAGCAGGGGTACGGATGGGGGATCCGAGCAGTACTTC. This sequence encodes CASRGTDGGSEQYF.

The CDR3 reads CASRTKEVSNQPQHF. The CDR3 bases are TGTGCCAGCAGAACCAAGGAGGTTAGCAATCAGCCCCAGCATTTT. The rearrangement links TRBV6-1 to TRBJ1-5; D unclear. V lost 6 bases, J lost 0 bases, and 12 bases lay in between. The CDR3 is 15 residues long. The germline gives CDR1 MNHNS, CDR2 SASEGT.

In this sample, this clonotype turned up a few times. CDR3 protein: CASSQTGESSPLHF. In nucleotides, the CDR3 is TGTGCCAGCAGTCAGACAGGGGAGAGTTCACCCCTCCACTTT. The V gene is TRBV6-4, the J gene TRBJ1-6; 8 bases align to TRBD1. V lost 5 bases and J lost 9; bases outside the gene matches: 6. The CDR3 is 14 residues long. CDR1 MRHNA and CDR2 SNTAGT come from the germline V gene.

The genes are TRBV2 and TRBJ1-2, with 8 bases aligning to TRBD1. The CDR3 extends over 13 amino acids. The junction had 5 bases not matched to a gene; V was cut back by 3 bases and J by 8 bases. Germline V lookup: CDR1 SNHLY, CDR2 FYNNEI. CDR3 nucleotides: TGTGCCAGCAGTGATAGGACAGGGCAGGGCTACACCTTC. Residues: CASSDRTGQGYTF.

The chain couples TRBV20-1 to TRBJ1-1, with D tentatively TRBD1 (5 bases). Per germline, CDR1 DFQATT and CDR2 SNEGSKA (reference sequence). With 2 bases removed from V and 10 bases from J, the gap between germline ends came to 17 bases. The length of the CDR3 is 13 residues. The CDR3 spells CSARRGHLGVAFF. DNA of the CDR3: TGCAGTGCTAGACGTGGGCACCTGGGGGTAGCTTTCTTT.

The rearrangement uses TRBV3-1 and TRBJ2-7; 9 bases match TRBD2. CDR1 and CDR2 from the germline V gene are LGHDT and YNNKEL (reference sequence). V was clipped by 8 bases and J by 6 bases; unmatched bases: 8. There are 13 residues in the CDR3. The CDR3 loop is CASQERGAIEQYF. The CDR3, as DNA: TGTGCCAGCCAGGAGCGGGGGGCTATCGAGCAGTACTTC.

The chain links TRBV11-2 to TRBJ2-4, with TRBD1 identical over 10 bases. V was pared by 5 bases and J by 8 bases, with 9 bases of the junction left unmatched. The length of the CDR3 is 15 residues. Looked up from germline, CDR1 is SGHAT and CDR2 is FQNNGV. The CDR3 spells CASSQGDRGVDIQYF. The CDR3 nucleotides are TGTGCCAGCAGCCAGGGGGACAGGGGCGTGGACATTCAGTACTTC. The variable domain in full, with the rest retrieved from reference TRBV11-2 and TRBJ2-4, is EAGVAQSPRYKIIEKRQSVAFWCNPISGHATLYWYQQILGQGPKLLIQFQNNGVVDDSQLPKDRFSAERLKGVDSTLKIQPAKLEDSAVYLCASSQGDRGVDIQYFGAGTRLSVL.

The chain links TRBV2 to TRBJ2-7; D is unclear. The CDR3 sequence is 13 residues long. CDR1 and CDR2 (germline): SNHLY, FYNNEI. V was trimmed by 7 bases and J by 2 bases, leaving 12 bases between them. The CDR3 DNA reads TGTGCCAGCATGCGAGCGTCGCCCTACGAGCAGTACTTC. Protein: CASMRASPYEQYF.

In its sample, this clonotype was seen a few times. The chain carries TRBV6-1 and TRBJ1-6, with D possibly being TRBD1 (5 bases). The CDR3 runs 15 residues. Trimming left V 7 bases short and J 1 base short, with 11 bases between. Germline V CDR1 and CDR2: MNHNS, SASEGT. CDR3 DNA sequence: TGTGCCAGCACTAAAGGGGTTTCCTATAATTCACCCCTCCACTTT. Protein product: CASTKGVSYNSPLHF.

The CDR3 here is CATSRTGQGSEQYF. The CDR3 DNA reads as TGTGCCACCAGCAGGACGGGACAGGGCTCTGAGCAGTACTTC. The chain carries TRBV15 and TRBJ2-7; TRBD1 agrees at 9 bases. V shed 3 bases, J shed 7 bases, and the junction held 7 bases outside the gene matches. CDR1 LNHNV and CDR2 YYDKDF come from the germline V gene (reference sequence). The CDR3 length is 14 residues.

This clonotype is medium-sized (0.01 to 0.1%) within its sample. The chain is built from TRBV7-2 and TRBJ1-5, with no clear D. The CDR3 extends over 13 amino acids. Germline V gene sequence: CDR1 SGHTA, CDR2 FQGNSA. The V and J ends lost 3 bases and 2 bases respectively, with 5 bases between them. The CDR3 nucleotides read TGTGCCAGCAGCTTGAGGGGCAATCAGCCCCAGCATTTT. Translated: CASSLRGNQPQHF.

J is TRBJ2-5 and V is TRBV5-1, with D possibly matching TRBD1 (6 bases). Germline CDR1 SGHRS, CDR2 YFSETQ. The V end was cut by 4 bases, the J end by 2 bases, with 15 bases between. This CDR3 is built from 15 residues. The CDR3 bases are TGCGCCAGCAGCCCACGACCCACAGGGCAAGAGACCCAGTACTTC. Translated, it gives CASSPRPTGQETQYF.

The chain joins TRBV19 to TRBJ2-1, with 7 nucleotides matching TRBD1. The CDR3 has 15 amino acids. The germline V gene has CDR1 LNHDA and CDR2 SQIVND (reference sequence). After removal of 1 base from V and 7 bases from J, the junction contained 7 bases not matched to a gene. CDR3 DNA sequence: TGTGCCAGTAGTATAGGTCGAGGGGGCAAGAATGAGCAGTTCTTC. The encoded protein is CASSIGRGGKNEQFF.

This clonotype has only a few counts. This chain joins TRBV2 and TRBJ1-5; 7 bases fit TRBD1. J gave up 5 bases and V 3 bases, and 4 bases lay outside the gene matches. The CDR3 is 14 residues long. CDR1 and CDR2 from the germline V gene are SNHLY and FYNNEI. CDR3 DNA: TGTGCCAGCAGTGAGGGACAGAATTATCAGCCCCAGCATTTT. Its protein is CASSEGQNYQPQHF.

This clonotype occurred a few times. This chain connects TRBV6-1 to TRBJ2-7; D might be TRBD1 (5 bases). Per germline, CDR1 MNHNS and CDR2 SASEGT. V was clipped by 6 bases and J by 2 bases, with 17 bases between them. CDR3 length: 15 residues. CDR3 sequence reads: CASRTDSFPPYEQYF. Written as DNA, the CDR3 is TGTGCCAGCAGGACCGACAGCTTCCCCCCCTACGAGCAGTACTTC.

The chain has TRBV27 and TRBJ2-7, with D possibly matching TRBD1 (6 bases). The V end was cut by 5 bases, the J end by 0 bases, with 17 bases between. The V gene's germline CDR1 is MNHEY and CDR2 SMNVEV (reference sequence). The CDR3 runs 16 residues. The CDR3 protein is CASSLTGTRSSYEQYF. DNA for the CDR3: TGTGCCAGCAGTCTCACGGGGACACGTAGCTCCTACGAGCAGTACTTC.

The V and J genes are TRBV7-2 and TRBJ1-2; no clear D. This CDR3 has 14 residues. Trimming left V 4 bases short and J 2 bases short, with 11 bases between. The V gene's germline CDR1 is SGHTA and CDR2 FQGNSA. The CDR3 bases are TGTGCCAGCAGCTCTTGGACCAGAAACTATGGCTACACCTTC. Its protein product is CASSSWTRNYGYTF.

The CDR3 bases are TGTGCCAGCAGTGAGGGACCTAGCGGGGGCCGATACACCGGGGAGCTGTTTTTT. This translates into CASSEGPSGGRYTGELFF. This chain connects TRBV2 to TRBJ2-2, with 10 bases that match TRBD2. This CDR3 is 18 amino acids long. Germline loops: CDR1 SNHLY, CDR2 FYNNEI. Trimming removed 3 bases from V and 3 bases from J; junction bases left unmatched: 10. Supplemented by reference TRBV2 and TRBJ2-2, the full variable domain reads EPEVTQTPSHQVTQMGQEVILRCVPISNHLYFYWYRQILGQKVEFLVSFYNNEISEKSEIFDDQFSVERPDGSNFTLKIRSTKLEDSAMYFCASSEGPSGGRYTGELFFGEGSRLTVL.

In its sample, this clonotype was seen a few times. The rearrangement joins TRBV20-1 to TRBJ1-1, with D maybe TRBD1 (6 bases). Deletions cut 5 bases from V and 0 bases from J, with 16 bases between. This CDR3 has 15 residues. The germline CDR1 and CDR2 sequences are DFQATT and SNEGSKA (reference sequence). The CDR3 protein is CSAPEGGTMNTEAFF. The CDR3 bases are TGCAGTGCTCCGGAGGGGGGGACCATGAACACTGAAGCTTTCTTT.

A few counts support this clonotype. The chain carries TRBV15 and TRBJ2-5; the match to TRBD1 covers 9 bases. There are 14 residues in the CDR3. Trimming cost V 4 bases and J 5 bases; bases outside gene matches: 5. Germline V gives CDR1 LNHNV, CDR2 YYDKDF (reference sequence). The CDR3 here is CATSKTGGLETQYF. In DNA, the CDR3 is TGTGCCACCAGCAAAACAGGGGGCCTTGAGACCCAGTACTTC.

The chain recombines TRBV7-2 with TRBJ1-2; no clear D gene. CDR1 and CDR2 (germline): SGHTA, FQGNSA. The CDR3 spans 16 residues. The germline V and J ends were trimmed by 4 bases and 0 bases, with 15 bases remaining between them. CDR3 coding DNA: TGTGCCAGCAGCTCGGGGAGCTCATCTACTAACTATGGCTACACCTTC. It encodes CASSSGSSSTNYGYTF.